This TCR beta chain was recovered during a study of CD8 T cells in Susac syndrome (dated by TCRdb to between 2017 and 2020). Describing the broader study: The study used repertoire sequencing to test whether antigen drove CD8+ T cell activation and differentiation in Susac syndrome. Clonality of the CD8+ T cell repertoire was compared between roughly 13 healthy donors, roughly 14 Susac syndrome patients and 15 multiple sclerosis patients. Paper-wide results and their limitations: The number of individuals in the TCR sequencing and HLA analysis was recognized as being relatively small.

RNA was extracted using the RNeasy kit, and about 0.5 to 1 ug of the RNA was reverse transcribed with random hexamers. The immunoSEQ multiplex PCR assay, covering 54 Vbeta and 13 Jbeta segments, was used to amplify TCR beta CDR3 regions. Bias from PCR amplification was corrected by using a synthetic template baseline for primer optimization and for computational correction. On the authors' methods: Reads were annotated to V, D and J genes per IMGT and analyzed with immunoSEQ Analyzer, keeping only productive sequences. Clonality was calculated as one minus the Shannon entropy normalized by log2 of the number of productive unique sequences. For each patient and control, public and private clones were evaluated among the 100 most prevalent clones. A clone was defined as Susac-specific if it was absent from the healthy and MS cohorts, from about 1,100 published viral clones and from other ImmuneACCESS disease sequences. Starting from the raw public reads, TCRdb applied fastp trimming at Q25, assembled clones with MiXCR and retained in-frame beta chains. Entries that share a CDR3 protein sequence are merged under the most common genes and DNA. These V and J calls are TCRdb output, not the study's own analysis. Present in this sample are approximately 90,000 distinct CDR3 sequences, about 93% of which were seen just once. The top ten clonotypes cover 0.3% to 0.4% of the sample.

Peripheral blood CD8+ and CD4+ T cells from healthy donors, Susac syndrome patients and multiple sclerosis patients were profiled by high-throughput TCR beta sequencing. Healthy donors were age- and sex-matched controls. Bulk CD8+ and CD4+ T cells were purified by magnetic negative isolation, whereas CD8+ TEMRA cells were enriched by FACS. Blood was collected in EDTA tubes and processed within 24 hours, with PBMCs isolated through density gradient centrifugation. PBMCs intended for TCR sequencing were frozen in liquid nitrogen and were later thawed in a 37 degrees C water bath. Purity of sorted or isolated CD4+, CD8+ and CD8+ TEMRA cells was at least 90%. About this clonotype: The antigen it recognizes is unknown. Qualities for individual bases were not recorded, and no much larger clone is one base off.

This receptor was obtained from a human donor in good health. The sequenced sample consisted of CD8+ T cells from PBMCs.

The DNA sequence reads TGTGCTAGTGCCGCCGGAGGGGGGAACACTGAAGCTTTCTTT. Its amino acids are CASAAGGGNTEAFF. Recombination joined TRBV12-5 with TRBJ1-1; TRBD1 is possibly the D segment (6 matching bases). The CDR3 spans 14 residues, from the cysteine through the phenylalanine. This entry keeps only the CDR3 DNA: 42 bases, framed from base 1. V loses 7 bases, J loses 1 base, and the germline ends lie 13 bases apart. The germline V gene supplies CDR1 LGHNT and CDR2 FRNRAP.